The 15 T cell receptor beta chains listed next were all sequenced from one sample in a study of shared clonotypes between healthy human individuals. The assay was immunoSEQ multiplex PCR, and TCRdb's table has in-frame clones only and misses some. The data contain about 710,000 clones, over 60% of them singletons. Sequencing was performed on memory CD4+ T cells sorted from blood. Subset indicated: CD45RA-negative fraction. All receptors derive from a woman aged 25-40 years in good health.

The gene calls are TRBV19 and TRBJ1-5, with 7 bases fitting TRBD1. V lost 5 bases to trimming and J lost 7 bases; unmatched junction nucleotides: 5. Germline CDR1 reads LNHDA; CDR2 reads SQIVND (reference sequence). This CDR3 is 13 amino acids long. CDR3 DNA: TGTGCCAGTAGTCCACAGGGGCGCCAGCCCCAGCATTTT. It specifies CASSPQGRQPQHF. The full variable domain, its missing parts supplied by reference TRBV19 and TRBJ1-5, is DGGITQSPKYLFRKEGQNVTLSCEQNLNHDAMYWYRQDPGQGLRLIYYSQIVNDFQKGDIAEGYSVSREKKESFPLTVTSAQKNPTAFYLCASSPQGRQPQHFGDGTRLSIL.

V gene TRBV4-2 combines with J gene TRBJ1-3; D may be TRBD1 (6 bases). CDR1 and CDR2 (germline): LGHNA, YNFKEQ. V lost 4 bases to trimming and J lost 1 base, with 17 bases between them. This CDR3 spans 17 amino acids. CDR3 protein: CASSLQVPGASGNTIYF. CDR3 nucleotide sequence: TGTGCCAGCAGCCTCCAGGTGCCGGGGGCGTCTGGAAACACCATATATTTT.

The chain recombines TRBV30 with TRBJ1-1, with TRBD1 as a possible D gene (6 bases). This CDR3 spans 14 amino acids. Germline V lookup: CDR1 GTSNPN, CDR2 SVGIG (reference sequence). The V end lost 0 bases, the J end lost 6 bases, and 14 bases lay between the germline ends. CDR3 in DNA: TGTGCCTGGAGTGTTATAATGGGGGCGTCTGAAGCTTTCTTT. This gives the protein CAWSVIMGASEAFF. Using reference TRBV30 and TRBJ1-1 for the parts outside the CDR3, the full variable domain is SQTIHQWPATLVQPVGSPLSLECTVEGTSNPNLYWYRQAAGRGLQLLFYSVGIGQISSEVPQNLSASRPQDRQFILSSKKLLLSDSGFYLCAWSVIMGASEAFFGQGTRLTVV.

The genes are TRBV7-8 and TRBJ1-3; D call uncertain. Trimming pared 1 base from V and 0 bases from J, leaving 7 bases between. Germline V gene sequence: CDR1 SGHVS, CDR2 FQNEAQ. The CDR3 has 15 residues. CDR3 sequence (DNA): TGTGCCAGCAGCTTAGAGCAGTACTCTGGAAACACCATATATTTT. Protein product: CASSLEQYSGNTIYF. The whole variable domain, filled in from reference TRBV7-8 and TRBJ1-3, reads GAGVSQSPRYKVAKRGQDVALRCDPISGHVSLFWYQQALGQGPEFLTYFQNEAQLDKSGLPSDRFFAERPEGSVSTLKIQRTQQEDSAVYLCASSLEQYSGNTIYFGEGSWLTVV.

This chain connects TRBV15 to TRBJ1-1; D call uncertain. This CDR3 is built from 14 residues. With 0 bases removed from V and 3 bases from J, the gap between germline ends came to 8 bases. Germline V CDR1 and CDR2: LNHNV, YYDKDF (reference sequence). The CDR3 is CATSRDWAYTEAFF. The CDR3, as DNA: TGTGCCACCAGCAGAGATTGGGCGTACACTGAAGCTTTCTTT.

V and J are TRBV11-2 and TRBJ2-1, with 7 bases fitting TRBD1. The CDR3 runs 14 residues. Germline V gene lookup returns CDR1 SGHAT and CDR2 FQNNGV. V shed 3 bases and J 9 bases; nucleotides not matched to a gene: 8. The CDR3: CASSLVTGISEQFF. The DNA of the CDR3 is TGTGCCAGCAGCTTGGTGACAGGGATCAGTGAGCAGTTCTTC.

The chain is built from TRBV7-8 and TRBJ2-3, with D possibly called TRBD1 or TRBD2 (5 bases each). CDR3 length: 18 amino acids. Trimming removed 7 bases from V and 0 bases from J, with 23 bases in between. Looked up from germline, CDR1 is SGHVS and CDR2 is FQNEAQ. The CDR3: CASISGPSGGSSTDTQYF. CDR3 nucleotides: TGTGCCAGCATCTCGGGTCCTTCTGGGGGATCTAGCACAGATACGCAGTATTTT.

This rearrangement joins TRBV20-1 to TRBJ1-2, with D maybe TRBD1 (5 bases). The CDR3 is made up of 11 amino acids. Germline V CDR1 and CDR2: DFQATT, SNEGSKA (reference sequence). Trimming pared 8 bases from V and 4 bases from J, leaving 11 bases between. The CDR3 sequence: CSTGVAYGYTF. The CDR3 DNA reads TGCAGTACGGGGGTTGCCTATGGCTACACCTTC.

As regards this clone: This specimen includes other DNA sequences encoding the same CDR3. This chain uses TRBV5-1 with TRBJ2-2; 10 nucleotides align to TRBD2. Trimming took 0 bases from V and 0 from J; bases not matched to a gene: 2. The germline V gene has CDR1 SGHRS and CDR2 YFSETQ. The CDR3 has 17 residues. The CDR3 region has the DNA TGCGCCAGCAGCTTGGGGCTAGCGGGAGCGAACACCGGGGAGCTGTTTTTT. It codes for CASSLGLAGANTGELFF.

The chain is built from TRBV28 and TRBJ1-5, with 8 bases identical to TRBD1. This CDR3 is 15 amino acids long. In germline, CDR1 is MDHEN, CDR2 SYDVKM. The V segment lost 6 bases and the J segment 0 bases; nucleotides outside the gene matches: 4. CDR3 sequence: CASRPGGHSNQPQHF. The DNA of the CDR3 is TGTGCCAGCAGGCCAGGGGGCCATAGCAATCAGCCCCAGCATTTT.

Details on this clone: The identical CDR3 is also encoded by other nucleotide sequences in the sample. The chain has TRBV28 and TRBJ2-7; D is uncertain. From germline, CDR1 is MDHEN and CDR2 SYDVKM. The CDR3 is made up of 12 amino acids. V was clipped by 5 bases and J by 3 bases, with 8 bases between them. The CDR3 is CASSLRRYEQYF. The CDR3 bases are TGTGCCAGCAGTCTGCGTCGCTACGAGCAGTACTTC.

The chain has TRBV30 and TRBJ2-7; D unclear. The CDR3 consists of 14 residues. CDR1 and CDR2 from the germline V gene are GTSNPN and SVGIG (reference sequence). V lost 2 bases to trimming and J lost 1 base, with 12 bases between them. The CDR3 DNA sequence: TGTGCCTGGAGTTTCGGTGGGGATTCCTACGAGCAGTACTTC. It yields the protein CAWSFGGDSYEQYF.

The J gene is TRBJ1-2, the V gene TRBV6-5, with 9 bases matching TRBD1. CDR1 and CDR2 from the germline V gene are MNHEY and SVGAGI. The CDR3 is 14 amino acids. Trimming cost V 2 bases and J 8 bases; bases outside gene matches: 6. The CDR3 coding sequence is TGTGCCAGCAGTTACACAGGGGGCCTATACGGCTACACCTTC. It specifies CASSYTGGLYGYTF.

Comment on this clone: The sample has other DNA sequences that encode this CDR3 too. The CDR3 sequence: CASSSQLAGNTGELFF. The CDR3 DNA reads TGTGCCAGCAGCTCCCAACTAGCGGGAAACACCGGGGAGCTGTTTTTT. The J gene is TRBJ2-2, the V gene TRBV7-2, with 10 bases fitting TRBD2. The V and J ends lost 4 bases and 2 bases, in that order; junction bases with no gene match: 4. Germline V gene sequence: CDR1 SGHTA, CDR2 FQGNSA. CDR3 length: 16 amino acids.

This clone showed up just a few times. J is TRBJ2-7 and V is TRBV2; the D gene is possibly TRBD2 (5 bases). CDR3 length: 13 amino acids. V was shortened by 2 bases and J by 2 bases, with 7 bases between the two germline ends. The V gene's germline CDR1 is SNHLY and CDR2 FYNNEI. CDR3 DNA: TGTGCCAGCAGTGAATCCGGGGCCTACGAGCAGTACTTC. This codes for CASSESGAYEQYF.